This TCR beta chain came from a study of tumor-infiltrating lymphocytes in primary liver carcinoma. Study details: Enrolled patients were male and female, aged 30 to 69 years. Tumors, staged T1-T3 N0M0, spanned about 4.2 to 11 cm.

As to this clonotype: The antigen is unknown. A much larger clone is a single base away; this may be a read error.

The source of the blood RNA was unsorted whole blood, and germline DNA was extracted as well. Patients were treatment-naive with chronic HBV infection. Study-wide results and limits: Tumor-adjacent and tumor-blood pairs displayed less overlap than did pairs of tumor regions.

Total RNA (approximately 500 ng) served as template for TCR beta cDNA synthesis primed by a constant-region primer. Slightly modified ARM-PCR served as the procedure for the TCR beta libraries. These libraries came from three rounds of nested multiplex PCR. A C-beta reverse primer was combined with TRBV1-TRBV30 forward primers in the first two PCR rounds, and each round had roughly 11 cycles. MiXCR was run by TCRdb on the multiplex PCR reads, yielding one entry per CDR3 protein. This sample has 330,000 or so distinct CDR3 sequences, with about 61% found just once. The CDR3 runs to 16 residues. Looked up from germline, CDR1 is MGHRA and CDR2 is YSYEKL.

Source material: peripheral blood. V usage is TRBV4-1 and J usage is TRBJ2-3; either TRBD1 or TRBD2 may supply D (5 bases each). The TCR sequence derives from a man aged 35-49 years with primary liver carcinoma and hepatitis B virus infection. Here the CDR3 reads CASSQTDLGVTDTRYF. CDR3 bases: TGCGCCAGCAGCCAGACCGATTTGGGGGTCACAGATACGCGGTATTTT.